Below are 22 T cell receptor beta chains sequenced from a single sample in a study of cytomegalovirus exposure and HLA in healthy donors. The PCR contained 60 Vbeta and 13 Jbeta primers. Repertoires were generated with immunoSEQ multiplex PCR, while TCRdb's copy carries only in-frame clones and drops some. The sample holds under 100,000 clones; roughly a tenth are singletons and the top ten take over 20%. The sample taken for sequencing was PBMCs. These receptors were obtained from a man in his 60s in good health and CMV-seropositive.

This clone was detected only a few times. The CDR3: CASQAYNEQFF. The CDR3 nucleotides read TGTGCCAGCCAGGCTTACAATGAGCAGTTCTTC. The genes are TRBV27 and TRBJ2-1; D is unclear. V lost 8 bases, J lost 4 bases, and 6 bases lay in between. CDR3 length equals 11 residues. CDR1 and CDR2 from the germline V gene are MNHEY and SMNVEV (reference sequence).

The V gene is TRBV19, the J gene TRBJ2-5, with TRBD2 identical over 8 bases. V dropped 0 bases and J dropped 4; count of bases not matched to a gene: 4. CDR1 and CDR2 (germline): LNHDA, SQIVND (reference sequence). This CDR3 spans 15 amino acids. The CDR3 loop is CASSIDSGGGETQYF. In DNA, the CDR3 is TGTGCCAGTAGTATAGATTCCGGGGGGGGAGAGACCCAGTACTTC.

V is TRBV10-3 and J is TRBJ1-2; 9 bases line up with TRBD1. Per the germline V gene, CDR1 is ENHRY and CDR2 is SYGVKD. CDR3 length: 16 residues. V was clipped by 0 bases and J by 3 bases; unmatched bases: 5. The CDR3 coding sequence is TGTGCCATCAGTGAGTCTGGGACAGGGAGGGACTATGGCTACACCTTC. This encodes CAISESGTGRDYGYTF.

The chain links TRBV19 to TRBJ2-7; 7 bases map to TRBD2. V shed 4 bases and J 5 bases; nucleotides not matched to a gene: 5. This CDR3 comprises 13 residues. Germline V gene data show CDR1 as LNHDA and CDR2 as SQIVND (reference sequence). The CDR3 sequence: CASSTGLQDEQYV. DNA for the CDR3: TGTGCCAGTAGTACGGGACTACAGGACGAGCAGTACGTC.

The rearrangement joins TRBV5-4 to TRBJ2-1, with D perhaps TRBD2 (5 bases). This CDR3 contains 14 residues. Germline V gene sequence: CDR1 SGHNT, CDR2 YYREEE (reference sequence). Trimming left V 0 bases short and J 5 bases short, with 9 bases between. The chain's CDR3 is CASSLGLRNNEQFF. The CDR3 region has the DNA TGTGCCAGCAGCTTGGGACTAAGGAACAATGAGCAGTTCTTC.

This clone was counted only a few times. The chain combines TRBV19 with TRBJ1-5; 9 nucleotides match TRBD1. J lost 6 bases, V lost 5 bases, and 5 bases had no gene match. Per germline, CDR1 LNHDA and CDR2 SQIVND (reference sequence). The length of the CDR3 is 14 residues. The CDR3 nucleotides read TGTGCCAGTAGTCCGGGACAGGGAGGTCAGCCCCAGCATTTT. Translating gives CASSPGQGGQPQHF.

This clone was seen more than once but under ten times. The V call is TRBV7-2, the J call TRBJ2-5, with TRBD2 identical over 7 bases. Germline V CDR1 and CDR2: SGHTA, FQGNSA. This CDR3 spans 13 amino acids. J gave up 3 bases and V 11 bases, and 9 bases lay outside the gene matches. The CDR3 sequence is CAGTGGVEETQYF. The CDR3 DNA follows: TGTGCCGGTACGGGGGGTGTGGAAGAGACCCAGTACTTC.

This clone has more than one count but fewer than ten. This chain connects TRBV28 to TRBJ2-6; tentative D call: TRBD2 (5 bases). The ends were cut back, 3 bases at V and 0 bases at J, with 27 bases in the middle. The germline V gene has CDR1 MDHEN and CDR2 SYDVKM. The length of the CDR3 is 22 residues. In DNA form, the CDR3 reads TGTGCCAGCAGTTTCGAGGGTGGTAGAGGTAGTGGCGGTTACTCTGGGGCCAACGTCCTGACTTTC. It codes for CASSFEGGRGSGGYSGANVLTF.

V and J are TRBV5-1 and TRBJ1-2; D is unclear. This CDR3 spans 17 amino acids. V dropped 0 bases and J dropped 4 bases, with 19 bases sitting between them. The germline V gene has CDR1 SGHRS and CDR2 YFSETQ. Here the CDR3 reads CASSLGDAAPTLYGYTF. DNA for the CDR3: TGCGCCAGCAGCTTGGGCGACGCGGCACCAACCCTCTATGGCTACACCTTC.

This chain links TRBV6-5 with TRBJ2-5; TRBD1 matches 7 bases. Looked up from germline, CDR1 is MNHEY and CDR2 is SVGAGI. This CDR3 region has 13 residues. The trim removed 6 bases at V and 5 bases at J, leaving 6 bases unmatched. As DNA, the CDR3 is TGTGCCAGCAGACAGACAGGGATGGAGACCCAGTACTTC. Residues: CASRQTGMETQYF.

This clone was counted a few times. This sequence joins TRBV9 and TRBJ1-1; 10 bases are shared with TRBD1. The CDR3 consists of 15 residues. V lost 4 bases to trimming and J lost 4 bases; unmatched junction nucleotides: 7. CDR1 and CDR2 from the germline V gene are SGDLS and YYNGEE. This chain's CDR3 is CASSPRGQGPTEAFF. The CDR3, as DNA: TGTGCCAGCAGCCCTAGGGGACAGGGGCCCACTGAAGCTTTCTTT.

This clone was observed a handful of times. The V gene is TRBV10-3, the J gene TRBJ1-2; 9 bases are a match to TRBD1. The CDR3 sequence is 18 residues long. Trimming removed 2 bases from V and 0 bases from J; junction bases left unmatched: 10. Germline CDR1 is ENHRY and CDR2 is SYGVKD. CDR3 bases: TGTGCCATCAGTGAGCAACCGGGACAGGGAACTGCTAACTATGGCTACACCTTC. Translation gives CAISEQPGQGTANYGYTF.

This clone was counted between two and nine times. V usage is TRBV7-6 and J usage is TRBJ2-2; D remains unclear. V was cut by 1 base and J by 5 bases, with 11 bases left in between. The CDR3 spans 15 residues. Germline values: CDR1 SGHVS, CDR2 FNYEAQ. The CDR3 is CASSLGGRPTGELFF. CDR3 in DNA: TGTGCCAGCAGCTTAGGAGGCCGGCCTACCGGGGAGCTGTTTTTT.

This clone showed up just a few times. The chain couples TRBV5-1 to TRBJ2-5, with D tentatively TRBD2 (6 bases). This CDR3 is 14 amino acids long. The ends were cut back, 0 bases at V and 5 bases at J, with 11 bases in the middle. The germline V gene encodes CDR1 SGHRS and CDR2 YFSETQ. The CDR3: CASSLVPGRETQYF. CDR3 coding DNA: TGCGCCAGCAGCTTGGTGCCAGGGAGGGAGACCCAGTACTTC.

The V gene is TRBV10-2, the J gene TRBJ2-3, with 7 nucleotides matching TRBD2. The junction had 7 bases not matched to a gene; V was cut back by 2 bases and J by 11 bases. The CDR3 runs 13 residues. The germline V gene encodes CDR1 WSHSY and CDR2 SAAADI. DNA for the CDR3: TGCGCCAGCAGTGAGGGGGCCTCTAGCGGGCAGTATTTT. This sequence encodes CASSEGASSGQYF.

This clone has a handful of counts. This chain links TRBV5-1 with TRBJ1-1, with a weak D call TRBD1 (6 bases). Trimming took 4 bases from V and 0 from J, leaving 13 bases between them. The CDR3 spans 15 residues. Germline values: CDR1 SGHRS, CDR2 YFSETQ. This CDR3 reads CASSPGELMNTEAFF. CDR3 in DNA: TGCGCCAGCAGCCCAGGGGAATTAATGAACACTGAAGCTTTCTTT. The full variable domain, its missing parts supplied by reference TRBV5-1 and TRBJ1-1, is KAGVTQTPRYLIKTRGQQVTLSCSPISGHRSVSWYQQTPGQGLQFLFEYFSETQRNKGNFPGRFSGRQFSNSRSEMNVSTLELGDSALYLCASSPGELMNTEAFFGQGTRLTVV.

This clone was observed a few times. The J gene is TRBJ2-3, the V gene TRBV9; 7 bases line up with TRBD1. The CDR3 runs 17 residues. The V and J ends lost 0 bases and 5 bases, in that order; junction bases with no gene match: 12. Germline CDR1 SGDLS, CDR2 YYNGEE. This CDR3 is CASSVARDSRVGDTQYF. CDR3 bases: TGTGCCAGCAGCGTAGCCCGGGACAGTCGAGTTGGAGATACGCAGTATTTT. The full variable domain, with the rest looked up from reference TRBV9 and TRBJ2-3, is DSGVTQTPKHLITATGQRVTLRCSPRSGDLSVYWYQQSLDQGLQFLIQYYNGEERAKGNILERFSAQQFPDLHSELNLSSLELGDSALYFCASSVARDSRVGDTQYFGPGTRLTVL.

This clone was counted only a few times. The J gene is TRBJ2-1, the V gene TRBV9; TRBD1 matches 8 bases. There are 17 residues in the CDR3. Per germline, CDR1 SGDLS and CDR2 YYNGEE. Losses at the gene ends were 2 bases for V and 3 bases for J; bases not matched to a gene: 10. CDR3 bases: TGTGCCAGCAGCGTTCACCCGGGACAGGCAAGCTACAATGAGCAGTTCTTC. This gives the protein CASSVHPGQASYNEQFF.

The rearrangement joins TRBV7-3 to TRBJ2-3; the match to TRBD2 covers 15 bases. The CDR3 covers 16 residues. With V trimmed by 5 bases and J by 2 bases, 2 bases remained unmatched. The germline CDR1 and CDR2 sequences are SGHTA and FQGTGA. The CDR3 DNA reads TGTGCCAGCAGCCGGACTAGCGGGGGGGACACAGATACGCAGTATTTT. Its translation is CASSRTSGGDTDTQYF.

As to this clone: At one end, the junction sequence differs from germline, possibly due to a read error. Within the sample, other DNA sequences also encode this same CDR3. The rearrangement joins TRBV5-1 to TRBJ2-7; 7 nucleotides align to TRBD1. CDR1 is SGHRS, CDR2 YFSETQ, per germline. The CDR3 has 14 amino acids. The CDR3 DNA reads as TGCGCCAGCAGCCGGGGACAGACTTCCTACGAGCAATACTTC. Its translation is CASSRGQTSYEQYF.

The V and J genes are TRBV28 and TRBJ2-7; the match to TRBD2 covers 9 bases. The V and J ends lost 7 bases and 4 bases, in that order; junction bases with no gene match: 8. Per germline, CDR1 MDHEN and CDR2 SYDVKM. The CDR3 extends over 14 amino acids. As DNA, the CDR3 is TGTGCCAGCATTGCTAGCGGGACCGTTTACGAGCAGTACTTC. The encoded protein is CASIASGTVYEQYF.

The chain couples TRBV6-1 to TRBJ2-7; the match to TRBD1 covers 9 bases. CDR1 MNHNS and CDR2 SASEGT come from the germline V gene. This CDR3 is built from 13 residues. V lost 11 bases and J lost 7; bases outside the gene matches: 12. DNA of the CDR3: TGTGCCCTTTCCCCGGACAGGGGCCTGGAGCAGTACGTC. Translation gives CALSPDRGLEQYV.